The 10 T cell receptor beta chains in this list originate from one sample, sequenced in a study of OX40 agonist ivuxolimab in advanced cancers. Profiled with immunoSEQ multiplex PCR; TCRdb holds only in-frame clones, not every one. The sample consists of 76,000 or so clones, 85% to 95% of them appearing once. The input for sequencing was CD4+ or CD8+ T cells sorted from blood, taken in a trial of the OX40 agonist ivuxolimab. These receptors all come from an adult with an advanced solid tumor such as melanoma, head and neck, liver or kidney cancer.

The V gene is TRBV11-2, the J gene TRBJ2-7, with no clear D. The CDR3 consists of 12 residues. Between the trimmed V and J ends, which lost 5 bases and 9 bases, there was a span of 14 bases. Germline assignment: CDR1 SGHAT and CDR2 FQNNGV. CDR3 in amino acids: CASSQSLGWQYF. DNA for the CDR3: TGTGCCAGCAGCCAGAGCTTAGGGTGGCAGTACTTC.

V gene TRBV6-5 combines with J gene TRBJ1-1; 8 bases map to TRBD1. V shed 2 bases and J 6 bases; nucleotides not matched to a gene: 2. The CDR3 contains 13 residues. The V gene's germline CDR1 is MNHEY and CDR2 SVGAGI. As DNA, the CDR3 is TGTGCCAGCAGTTACGACAGGGGCTCTGAAGCTTTCTTT. This encodes CASSYDRGSEAFF.

This clone appeared a few times. The gene calls are TRBV5-5 and TRBJ2-7; a possible D gene is TRBD1 (5 bases). This CDR3 is 14 amino acids long. V was clipped by 4 bases and J by 6 bases, with 17 bases between them. Per germline, CDR1 SGHKS and CDR2 YYEKEE (reference sequence). The CDR3 DNA follows: TGTGCCAGCAGCCCCCGCCCGGACAAAGTCGAGCAGTACTTC. Its translation: CASSPRPDKVEQYF.

CDR3 amino acids: CASSPDQGSGRAGEQFF. In nucleotides, the CDR3 is TGTGCCAGCAGCCCCGACCAGGGTAGCGGGAGGGCCGGTGAGCAGTTCTTC. The genes are TRBV7-3 and TRBJ2-1; 11 bases align to TRBD2. CDR3 length: 17 amino acids. CDR1 is SGHTA and CDR2 is FQGTGA in the germline V gene. V was pared by 5 bases and J by 9 bases, with 15 bases of the junction left unmatched.

Comments on this clone: Being one base from a much bigger clone, this may be a read error. This sample includes further DNA sequences coding for the same CDR3. This sequence joins TRBV6-5 and TRBJ2-2, with D possibly being TRBD1 or TRBD2 (6 bases each). This CDR3 region has 15 residues. V was trimmed by 7 bases and J by 1 base, leaving 13 bases between them. Germline lookup yields CDR1 MNHEY and CDR2 SVGAGI. Here the CDR3 reads CASKGGRVNTGELFF. The CDR3 nucleotides are TGTGCCAGCAAGGGGGGACGGGTGAACACCGGGGAGCTGTTTTTT.

The chain employs TRBV4-2 and TRBJ2-3, with D hard to call. The V end was cut by 3 bases, the J end by 0 bases, with 10 bases between. Germline CDR1 reads LGHNA; CDR2 reads YNFKEQ. The CDR3 is made up of 15 amino acids. In nucleotides, the CDR3 is TGTGCCAGCAGCCACTCGGTTTCTAGCACAGATACGCAGTATTTT. This gives the protein CASSHSVSSTDTQYF.

The chain recombines TRBV5-1 with TRBJ2-5; 10 bases match TRBD2. Germline V gives CDR1 SGHRS, CDR2 YFSETQ. This CDR3 has 15 residues. After removal of 4 bases from V and 5 bases from J, the junction contained 8 bases not matched to a gene. The CDR3 sequence: CASSDGLAVFETQYF. CDR3 in DNA: TGCGCCAGCAGCGATGGACTAGCGGTATTTGAGACCCAGTACTTC.

In nucleotides, the CDR3 is TGCGCCAGCAGTGAGTCTTGGACTAGCGGGAGGGCCCCATCCTACGAGCAGTACTTC. Its translation is CASSESWTSGRAPSYEQYF. The V and J genes are TRBV10-2 and TRBJ2-7, with 15 bases identical to TRBD2. The V gene's germline CDR1 is WSHSY and CDR2 SAAADI. V lost 0 bases and J lost 1; bases outside the gene matches: 7. CDR3 size: 19 residues.

The chain uses TRBV10-1 and TRBJ2-1; the D gene is possibly TRBD2 (6 bases). Germline CDR1 WNHNN, CDR2 SYGVQD (reference sequence). The V gene lost 7 bases and the J gene lost 15 bases, with 16 bases spanning the gap. The CDR3 runs to 11 residues. The CDR3 loop reads CASIPAGGRFF. In DNA, the CDR3 is TGCGCCAGCATCCCAGCGGGCGGTCGGTTCTTC.

The rearrangement links TRBV29-1 to TRBJ2-5, with D unclear. There are 11 residues in the CDR3. Trimming removed 7 bases at V and 2 bases at J, with 8 bases between. Germline CDR1 is SQVTM and CDR2 is ANQGSEA. The CDR3 DNA reads TGCAGCGCTACGAGGCAAGAGACCCAGTACTTC. Amino acids: CSATRQETQYF.